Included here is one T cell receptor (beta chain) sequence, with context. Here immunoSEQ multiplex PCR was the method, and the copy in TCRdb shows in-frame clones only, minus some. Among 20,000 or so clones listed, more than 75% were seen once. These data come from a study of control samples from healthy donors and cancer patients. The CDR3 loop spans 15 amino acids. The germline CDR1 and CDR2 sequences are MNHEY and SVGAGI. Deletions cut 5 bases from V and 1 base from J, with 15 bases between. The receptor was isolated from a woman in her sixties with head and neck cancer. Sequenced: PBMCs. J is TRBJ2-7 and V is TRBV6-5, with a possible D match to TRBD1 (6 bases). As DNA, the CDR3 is TGTGCCAGCAGTACGAAGGTGGACAGTTCCTACGAGCAGTACTTC. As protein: CASSTKVDSSYEQYF.